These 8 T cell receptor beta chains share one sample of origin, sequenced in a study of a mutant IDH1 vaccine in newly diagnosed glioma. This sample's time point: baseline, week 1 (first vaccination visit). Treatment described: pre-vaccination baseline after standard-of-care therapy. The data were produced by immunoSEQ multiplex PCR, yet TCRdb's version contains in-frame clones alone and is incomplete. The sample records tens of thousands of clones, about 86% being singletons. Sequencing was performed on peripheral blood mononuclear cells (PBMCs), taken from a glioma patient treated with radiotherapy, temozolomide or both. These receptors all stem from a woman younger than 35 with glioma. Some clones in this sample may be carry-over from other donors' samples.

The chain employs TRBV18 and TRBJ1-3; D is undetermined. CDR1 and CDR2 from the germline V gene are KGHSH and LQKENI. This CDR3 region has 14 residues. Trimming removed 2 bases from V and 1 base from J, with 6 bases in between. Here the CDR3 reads CASSPSRSGNTIYF. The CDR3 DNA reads TGTGCCAGCTCACCAAGCAGATCTGGAAACACCATATATTTT.

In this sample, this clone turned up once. In DNA, the CDR3 is TGTGCCAGTAGCACAGGGATTCAGCCCCAGCATTTT. This gives the protein CASSTGIQPQHF. V usage is TRBV19 and J usage is TRBJ1-5; D is possibly TRBD1 (6 bases). This CDR3 spans 12 amino acids. Germline loops: CDR1 LNHDA, CDR2 SQIVND (reference sequence). The V and J ends lost 6 bases and 6 bases respectively, with 9 bases between them. The full variable domain, in which reference TRBV19 and TRBJ1-5 provide the parts outside the CDR3, is DGGITQSPKYLFRKEGQNVTLSCEQNLNHDAMYWYRQDPGQGLRLIYYSQIVNDFQKGDIAEGYSVSREKKESFPLTVTSAQKNPTAFYLCASSTGIQPQHFGDGTRLSIL.

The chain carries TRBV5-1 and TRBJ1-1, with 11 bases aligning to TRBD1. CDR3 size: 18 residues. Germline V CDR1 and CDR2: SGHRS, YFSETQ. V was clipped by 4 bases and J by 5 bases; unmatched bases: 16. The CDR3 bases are TGCGCCAGCAGCCAAAGGACAGGGGGCCCTGTCTCGAGTACTGAAGCTTTCTTT. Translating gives CASSQRTGGPVSSTEAFF.

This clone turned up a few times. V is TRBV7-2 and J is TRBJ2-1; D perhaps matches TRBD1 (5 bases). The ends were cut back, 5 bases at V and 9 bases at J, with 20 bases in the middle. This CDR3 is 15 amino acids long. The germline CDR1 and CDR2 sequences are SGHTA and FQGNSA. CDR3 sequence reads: CASSPGSWGQGEQFF. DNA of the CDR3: TGTGCCAGCAGCCCAGGTTCGTGGGGCCAGGGTGAGCAGTTCTTC. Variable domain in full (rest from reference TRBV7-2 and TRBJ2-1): GAGVSQSPSNKVTEKGKDVELRCDPISGHTALYWYRQSLGQGLEFLIYFQGNSAPDKSGLPSDRFSAERTGGSVSTLTIQRTQQEDSAVYLCASSPGSWGQGEQFFGPGTRLTVL.

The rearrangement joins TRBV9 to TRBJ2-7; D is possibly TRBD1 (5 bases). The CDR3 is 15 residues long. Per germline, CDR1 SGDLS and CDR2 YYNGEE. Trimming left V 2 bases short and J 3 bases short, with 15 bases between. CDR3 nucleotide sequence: TGTGCCAGCAGCGTCCTAGACAGCTCATACTACGAGCAGTACTTC. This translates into CASSVLDSSYYEQYF.

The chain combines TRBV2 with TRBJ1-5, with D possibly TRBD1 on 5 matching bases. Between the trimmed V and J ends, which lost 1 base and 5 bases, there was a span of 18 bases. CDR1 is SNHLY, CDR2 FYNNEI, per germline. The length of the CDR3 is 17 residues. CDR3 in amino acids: CASSEDGTLGGHQPQHF. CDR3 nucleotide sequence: TGTGCCAGCAGTGAAGATGGGACCTTGGGTGGGCATCAGCCCCAGCATTTT. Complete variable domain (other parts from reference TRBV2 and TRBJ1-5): EPEVTQTPSHQVTQMGQEVILRCVPISNHLYFYWYRQILGQKVEFLVSFYNNEISEKSEIFDDQFSVERPDGSNFTLKIRSTKLEDSAMYFCASSEDGTLGGHQPQHFGDGTRLSIL.

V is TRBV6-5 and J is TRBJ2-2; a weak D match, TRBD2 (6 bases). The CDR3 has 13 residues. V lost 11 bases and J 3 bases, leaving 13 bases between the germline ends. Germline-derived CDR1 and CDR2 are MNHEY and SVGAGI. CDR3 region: CAATGTHTGELFF. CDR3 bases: TGTGCCGCAACCGGGACTCACACCGGGGAGCTGTTTTTT.

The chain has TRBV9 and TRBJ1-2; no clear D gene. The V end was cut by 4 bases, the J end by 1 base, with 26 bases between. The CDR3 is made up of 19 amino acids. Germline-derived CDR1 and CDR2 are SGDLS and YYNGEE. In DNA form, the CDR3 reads TGTGCCAGCAGCCACCCCGCCGCAGGACGATCAATCGGTAACTATGGCTACACCTTC. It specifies CASSHPAAGRSIGNYGYTF.